This is a list of T cell receptor beta chains from one sample in a study of blood T cell repertoires in COVID-19. Sequencing was performed with immunoSEQ multiplex PCR; in TCRdb, only in-frame clones are kept and a portion is missing. The repertoire holds about 210,000 clones, about 84% seen once, with more than 10% in the top ten. Sequencing input: peripheral blood. These receptor sequences come from a human donor in a cohort sampled during active COVID-19. CDR3s include the opening cysteine and the closing phenylalanine or tryptophan. A D gene is named only where the DNA matches it firmly. Expanded clones are given a class, and other clones once, few, many or no size at all.

V	J	size	D	DNA	CDR3
TRBV27	TRBJ1-1	once	NA	TGTGCCAGCAGGGCAGTGTTGAACACTGAAGCTTTCTTT	CASRAVLNTEAFF
TRBV20-1	TRBJ2-3	NA	TRBD1	TGCAGTGCTAGTGGAAACCCCCGGGACAGGAGCACAGATACGCAGTATTTT	CSASGNPRDRSTDTQYF
TRBV9	TRBJ2-5	NA	NA	TGTGCCAGCAGCGTATTGAGCGGGGAGACCCAGTACTTC	CASSVLSGETQYF
TRBV19	TRBJ1-5	NA	NA	TGTGCCAGTAGTCCCCTCCGGCGGGGCGGTTATAATCAGCCCCAGCATTTT	CASSPLRRGGYNQPQHF
TRBV19	TRBJ1-1	NA	NA	TGTGCCAGTAGTTTACAGGTCACGAACACTGAAGCTTTCTTT	CASSLQVTNTEAFF
TRBV4-2	TRBJ2-1	NA	TRBD2	TGTGCCAGCAGCTCGACTAGCGGCAATTACAATGAGCAGTTCTTC	CASSSTSGNYNEQFF
TRBV18	TRBJ1-5	NA	NA	TGTGCCAGCTCACCACTTCAGGACAAAAATCAGCCCCAGCATTTT	CASSPLQDKNQPQHF
TRBV27	TRBJ2-3	NA	NA	TGTGCCAGCAGCCTTGGGGGCGATACGCAGTATTTT	CASSLGGDTQYF
TRBV5-1	TRBJ2-6	NA	TRBD1	TGCGCCAGCGGCCGAGGGGACAGGGTGCCGTTTGGGGCCAACGTCCTGACTTTC	CASGRGDRVPFGANVLTF
TRBV5-4	TRBJ2-7	few	NA	TGTGCCAGCAGCTTTACGGGGGCCTACGAGCAGTACTTC	CASSFTGAYEQYF
TRBV27	TRBJ2-7	NA	NA	TGTGCCAGCAGTTCCCAGACAGGCCTCTACGAGCAGTACTTC	CASSSQTGLYEQYF
TRBV18	TRBJ1-3	NA	TRBD1	TGTGCCAGCTCTCCCCCGGGACAGGGATACACCATATATTTT	CASSPPGQGYTIYF
TRBV4-2	TRBJ1-3	NA	NA	TGTGCCAGCAGCCAAGACAGCTCTGGAAACACCATATATTTT	CASSQDSSGNTIYF
TRBV7-9	TRBJ2-5	NA	NA	TGTGCCGGAGCCTTAGACGCGGGGGAGACCCAGTACTTC	CAGALDAGETQYF
TRBV18	TRBJ1-1	NA	TRBD1	TGTGCCAGCTCACCAGGACAGGGGGGGATGAACACTGAAGCTTTCTTT	CASSPGQGGMNTEAFF
TRBV7-2	TRBJ1-5	NA	NA	TGTGCCAGCAGCTTACGGTTGTCAGGGCCTCAGCCCCAGCATTTT	CASSLRLSGPQPQHF
TRBV5-4	TRBJ2-1	once	TRBD2	TGTGCCAGCAGCCTGGGGACTAGCGTATACAATGAGCAGTTCTTC	CASSLGTSVYNEQFF
TRBV10-3	TRBJ1-2	NA	TRBD1	TGTGCCATCCCCCTGGGACAGGGGGCTGAAAACTATGGCTACACCTTC	CAIPLGQGAENYGYTF
TRBV13	TRBJ1-2	NA	NA	TGTGCCAGCAGCTTAAAGGGAGTAAACTATGGCTACACCTTC	CASSLKGVNYGYTF
TRBV28	TRBJ2-3	NA	NA	TGTGCCAGCAGTCGTAGATTGGCAGATACGCAGTATTTT	CASSRRLADTQYF
TRBV14	TRBJ2-1	NA	NA	TGTGCCAGCAGCCTCGGGTCTCCCCAAAACAATGAGCAGTTCTTC	CASSLGSPQNNEQFF
TRBV25-1	TRBJ1-1	NA	TRBD1	TGTGCCAGCAGTGAATCTGACAGGGGCACTGAAGCTTTCTTT	CASSESDRGTEAFF
TRBV5-1	TRBJ2-3	NA	NA	TGCGCCAGCACGGCAGACGGGGAAGATACGCAGTATTTT	CASTADGEDTQYF
TRBV5-4	TRBJ2-7	NA	TRBD2	TGTGCCAGCAGCCCCCCTGTGGGGACTAGGGGTTACGAGCAGTACTTC	CASSPPVGTRGYEQYF
TRBV7-8	TRBJ2-7	NA	TRBD2	TGTGCCAGCAGTCCCCGGGGGGGAGGGCTGCCCGGGGAGCAGTACTTC	CASSPRGGGLPGEQYF
TRBV18	TRBJ2-1	few	NA	TGTGCCAGCTCACCACGACTAGATGATGAGCAGTTCTTC	CASSPRLDDEQFF
TRBV27	TRBJ2-3	NA	TRBD2	TGTGCCAGCAGTAGACAAGGAGCGGGAGTGAGGGATACGCAGTATTTT	CASSRQGAGVRDTQYF
TRBV19	TRBJ2-7	NA	TRBD1	TGTGCCAGTAGTGACATACAGGGGAGCGAGCAGTACTTC	CASSDIQGSEQYF
TRBV9	TRBJ2-5	NA	TRBD2	TGTGCCAGCAACCCAGCGGGGGGGGAGACCCAGTACTTC	CASNPAGGETQYF
TRBV19	TRBJ2-7	NA	NA	TGTGCCAGTAGCCCCCGGACTAGGGACAACGAGCAGTACTTC	CASSPRTRDNEQYF
TRBV5-1	TRBJ2-3	NA	TRBD2	TGCGCCAGCAGCGCCAGCGGGGCCTACACAGATACGCAGTATTTT	CASSASGAYTDTQYF
TRBV7-3	TRBJ2-3	NA	TRBD1	TGTGCCAGCAGCCCGGACAGGGCCACAGATACGCAGTATTTT	CASSPDRATDTQYF
TRBV5-1	TRBJ1-2	NA	TRBD1	TGCGCCAGCAGCCACCCCCGGACAGGAAAGTATGGCTACACCTTC	CASSHPRTGKYGYTF
TRBV3-1/TRBV3-2	TRBJ1-2	NA	TRBD1	TGTGCCAGCAGCCCTGGGACAGGGAACTACTATGGCTACACCTTC	CASSPGTGNYYGYTF
TRBV28	TRBJ2-1	NA	NA	TGTGCCAGCATTGAGTCCCGGGACACTTCCTACAATGAGCAGTTCTTC	CASIESRDTSYNEQFF
TRBV28	TRBJ1-5	NA	TRBD1	TGTGCCAGCAGCCGAAGAGGGGGACAGGGGTTACCCCAGCATTTT	CASSRRGGQGLPQHF
TRBV9	TRBJ2-6	many	TRBD1	TGTGCCAGCAGCGGACAGGGAGTTGGGGCCAACGTCCTGACTTTC	CASSGQGVGANVLTF
TRBV11-1	TRBJ2-2	NA	NA	TGTGCCAGCAGCGAAACACAACAACAGGACACCGGGGAGCTGTTTTTT	CASSETQQQDTGELFF
TRBV20-1	TRBJ1-2	NA	TRBD1	TGCAGTGCCGGGACAGGCATCGGCTACACCTTC	CSAGTGIGYTF
TRBV29-1	TRBJ1-5	NA	NA	TGCAGCGTTGAATTGGAGGGAAATCAGCCCCAGCATTTT	CSVELEGNQPQHF
TRBV7-2	TRBJ2-7	NA	NA	TGTGCCAGCAGCTTCTTATGGGGGCCTAGCTCCTACGAGCAGTACTTC	CASSFLWGPSSYEQYF
TRBV9	TRBJ2-3	many	NA	TGTGCCAGCAGCCCTCGGACTACCCTAGATACGCAGTATTTT	CASSPRTTLDTQYF
TRBV11-1	TRBJ2-2	NA	TRBD1	TGTGCCAGCAGCTTCGGGACAGGGGCCACCGGGGAGCTGTTTTTT	CASSFGTGATGELFF
TRBV15	TRBJ2-5	NA	NA	TGTGCCACCAGCAGAGTTAAGGGGCGGGAGACCCAGTACTTC	CATSRVKGRETQYF
TRBV6-6	TRBJ1-5	NA	NA	TGTGCCAGCACCCGACACGGAAACCCGAGCAATCAGCCCCAGCATTTT	CASTRHGNPSNQPQHF
TRBV29-1	TRBJ2-1	few	NA	TGCAGCGCTAGGGCGGGGGCCGGAGTTTGGAGTGTCAATGAGCAGTTCTTC	CSARAGAGVWSVNEQFF
TRBV7-9	TRBJ2-3	NA	NA	TGTGCCAGCAGCCCCGGACTAGATACGCAGTATTTT	CASSPGLDTQYF
TRBV19	TRBJ2-5	once	NA	TGTGCCAGCAGTGTGACAGGAGGTAAAGGGGGAGAGACCCAGTACTTC	CASSVTGGKGGETQYF
TRBV5-1	TRBJ2-5	NA	TRBD2	TGCGCCAGCAGCACGGCGACTAGCGGGGGGGAGACCCAGTACTTC	CASSTATSGGETQYF
TRBV7-9	TRBJ2-3	NA	TRBD2	TGTGCCAGCAGCTTAACGGGAGGTAGAGATACGCAGTATTTT	CASSLTGGRDTQYF
TRBV15	TRBJ1-1	NA	NA	TGTGCCACCAGCAACGACCAGGGGAGTAGGACTGAAGCTTTCTTT	CATSNDQGSRTEAFF